This TCR beta chain stems from a study of vaccination and CD4 T cells after COVID-19. Study-level points and caveats: 304 of 307 vaccine-specific clones from convalescent patients were spike mono-reactive.

The CDR3 has 14 amino acids. The germline V gene has CDR1 DFQATT and CDR2 SNEGSKA (reference sequence). V was clipped by 4 bases and J by 9 bases; unmatched bases: 6. A single record per CDR3 protein comes from TCRdb applying MiXCR to the PCR reads. Found here are about 18,000 distinct CDR3 sequences, less than 65% of them singletons; the top ten hold around 1.1%. Worth noting for this clonotype: Its antigen is undetermined.

The chain links TRBV20-1 to TRBJ1-6, with 10 nucleotides matching TRBD1. The specimen was CD4+ T cells from blood, collected after SARS-CoV-2 vaccination. This sequence originates from a human donor who had recovered from COVID-19. Here the CDR3 reads CSATETGGGSPLHF. In DNA form, the CDR3 reads TGCAGTGCTACAGAGACAGGGGGCGGTTCACCCCTCCACTTT.